Below, 27 T cell receptor beta chains from the same sample are listed, as sequenced in a study of blood T cell repertoires in COVID-19 (dated by TCRdb to 2020 to 2021). The method was the immunoSEQ multiplex PCR assay. The immuneACCESS repertoire file appears here via TCRdb, limited to in-frame rearrangements. These files lack a portion of the clones; in checked studies, under half of the deficit traces to unresolved V genes, and the cause of the others is not known. The sample has 200,000 to 250,000 clones on record, almost 85% of them singletons. Approximately 9.1% of the sample is in the top ten clones. The specimen was PBMCs or T cells enriched from blood (not recorded which). The source of these receptors is a woman aged 50 to 65 with acute COVID-19.

This clone was counted only a few times. The chain carries TRBV27 and TRBJ1-3; a possible D gene is TRBD1 (5 bases). V lost 3 bases and J 0 bases, leaving 9 bases between the germline ends. The CDR3 consists of 15 residues. In germline, CDR1 is MNHEY, CDR2 SMNVEV (reference sequence). This CDR3 reads CASSFGRASGNTIYF. CDR3 DNA: TGTGCCAGCAGTTTCGGCAGGGCCTCTGGAAACACCATATATTTT.

The chain joins TRBV25-1 to TRBJ2-2, with 9 bases that match TRBD1. Trimming cost V 2 bases and J 4 bases; bases outside gene matches: 2. Germline lookup yields CDR1 MGHDK and CDR2 SYGVNS. CDR3 length: 15 residues. CDR3 DNA: TGTGCCAGCAGTGAAACAGGGGGCGGCACCGGGGAGCTGTTTTTT. Translation gives CASSETGGGTGELFF.

The J gene is TRBJ1-1, the V gene TRBV29-1; TRBD1 matches at 11 bases. The CDR3 sequence is 13 residues long. Unmatched junction bases numbered 1, after V lost 5 bases and J lost 2 bases. Germline V gives CDR1 SQVTM, CDR2 ANQGSEA. This chain's CDR3 is CSVRTGGNTEAFF. The CDR3 DNA is TGCAGCGTTAGGACAGGGGGCAACACTGAAGCTTTCTTT.

This chain links TRBV19 with TRBJ1-2; perhaps TRBD1 as D (6 bases). The CDR3 length is 15 residues. Germline values: CDR1 LNHDA, CDR2 SQIVND (reference sequence). Trimming stripped 5 bases from V and 3 bases from J, with 16 bases between. The DNA for the CDR3 is TGTGCCAGTAGTGATCGACAGGCGAGTCACTATGGCTACACCTTC. Amino acids: CASSDRQASHYGYTF.

The rearrangement joins TRBV21-1 to TRBJ1-3; whether TRBD1, the table's D call, matches the DNA was not checked. TRBV21-1 is a pseudogene. The CDR3 covers 20 residues. CDR3 DNA: TGTGCCAGCAGCAAATGTTTGAGGGACAGGGGAAAGGTGGCTGGAAACACCATATATTTT. Translation gives CASSKCLRDRGKVAGNTIYF.

The chain uses TRBV7-9 and TRBJ1-4, with D uncertain. The CDR3 spans 13 residues. Germline V CDR1 and CDR2: SEHNR, FQNEAQ (reference sequence). Trimming pared 2 bases from V and 8 bases from J, leaving 9 bases between. As DNA, the CDR3 is TGTGCCAGCAGCTTATATCTTGAGGAAAAACTGTTTTTT. It yields the protein CASSLYLEEKLFF. Full variable domain (remainder filled in from reference TRBV7-9 and TRBJ1-4): DTGVSQNPRHKITKRGQNVTFRCDPISEHNRLYWYRQTLGQGPEFLTYFQNEAQLEKSRLLSDRFSAERPKGSFSTLEIQRTEQGDSAMYLCASSLYLEEKLFFGSGTQLSVL.

J is TRBJ1-4 and V is TRBV4-2, with 7 positions matching TRBD1. Germline V gives CDR1 LGHNA, CDR2 YNFKEQ. The junction had 6 bases not matched to a gene; V was cut back by 0 bases and J by 5 bases. CDR3 length: 16 residues. The CDR3 DNA reads TGTGCCAGCAGCCAAGAGTGGAACAGGGGAAATGAAAAACTGTTTTTT. Its translation: CASSQEWNRGNEKLFF.

The chain recombines TRBV6-5 with TRBJ1-5; D is undetermined. The length of the CDR3 is 13 residues. Germline V CDR1 and CDR2: MNHEY, SVGAGI. V was shortened by 10 bases and J by 0 bases, with 10 bases between the two germline ends. The CDR3 DNA follows: TGTGCCACCTCAGTAACTAGCAATCAGCCCCAGCATTTT. Translating gives CATSVTSNQPQHF.

This chain connects TRBV12-3 or TRBV12-4 to TRBJ1-1; 8 positions match TRBD1. The CDR3 has 13 residues. Trimming at V came to 9 bases and at J to 3 bases, leaving 6 bases not matched to a gene. CDR3 nucleotides: TGTGCCAGTCTCCAGGGGGCAGACACTGAAGCTTTCTTT. This codes for CASLQGADTEAFF.

This sequence joins TRBV2 and TRBJ2-2, with D unresolved. The V end was cut by 5 bases, the J end by 3 bases, with 10 bases between. This CDR3 is built from 14 residues. Germline CDR1 and CDR2: SNHLY and FYNNEI. The CDR3 loop is CASSSQQHTGELFF. The DNA for the CDR3 is TGTGCCAGCAGTTCGCAACAGCACACCGGGGAGCTGTTTTTT.

This chain joins TRBV7-8 and TRBJ2-2, with D perhaps TRBD2 (7 bases). The germline V and J ends were trimmed by 6 bases and 4 bases, with 15 bases remaining between them. The CDR3 is made up of 15 amino acids. Per the germline V gene, CDR1 is SGHVS and CDR2 is FQNEAQ. The CDR3 spells CASSPLGGGTGELFF. CDR3 DNA sequence: TGTGCCAGCAGTCCCCTAGGGGGGGGCACCGGGGAGCTGTTTTTT.

This clone appeared once. The chain couples TRBV3-1 (or the pseudogene TRBV3-2) to TRBJ2-3, with no clear D. This CDR3 comprises 12 residues. V was cut by 1 base and J by 4 bases, with 3 bases left in between. Per the germline V gene, CDR1 is LGHDT and CDR2 is YNNKEL (reference sequence). CDR3 bases: TGTGCCAGCAGCCAAGTCGCAGATACGCAGTATTTT. This encodes CASSQVADTQYF.

J is TRBJ2-1 and V is TRBV5-1; D unclear. The germline V gene has CDR1 SGHRS and CDR2 YFSETQ. This CDR3 comprises 12 residues. Trimming left V 0 bases short and J 10 bases short, with 8 bases between. The CDR3 here is CASSLGAGEQFF. The CDR3 DNA reads TGCGCCAGCAGCTTGGGGGCCGGCGAGCAGTTCTTC.

This clone showed up just once. This chain links TRBV2 with TRBJ2-5; D is unclear. The germline V gene has CDR1 SNHLY and CDR2 FYNNEI. CDR3 length: 13 residues. Trimming stripped 5 bases from V and 6 bases from J, with 13 bases between. CDR3 sequence (DNA): TGTGCCAGCAGTACGCTAGTCGTACAGACCCAGTACTTC. Its translation is CASSTLVVQTQYF.

Comments on this clone: Other DNA sequences from this sample encode an identical CDR3 as well. This rearrangement joins TRBV10-3 to TRBJ1-1, with D maybe TRBD1 (6 bases). The CDR3 is made up of 13 amino acids. V lost 4 bases to trimming and J lost 2 bases, with 8 bases between them. CDR1 and CDR2 (germline): ENHRY, SYGVKD. The CDR3 DNA is TGTGCCATCAGTGGGACAGCCAACACTGAAGCTTTCTTT. Translated: CAISGTANTEAFF.

This chain connects TRBV12-5 to TRBJ1-2; D unclear. Germline V lookup: CDR1 LGHNT, CDR2 FRNRAP. The V end was cut by 5 bases, the J end by 4 bases, with 14 bases between. This CDR3 spans 14 amino acids. The chain's CDR3 is CASGKVGGSYGYTF. The CDR3 DNA reads TGTGCTAGTGGTAAGGTAGGAGGGAGCTATGGCTACACCTTC.

The rearrangement links TRBV6-2 or TRBV6-3 to TRBJ1-5; D is undetermined. Germline CDR1 is MNHEY and CDR2 is SVGEGT. Trimming took 4 bases from V and 6 from J, leaving 13 bases between them. The CDR3 runs 14 residues. The CDR3 DNA sequence: TGTGCCAGCAGTTCAGCCACAGAGAGTCAGCCCCAGCATTTT. Its protein product is CASSSATESQPQHF.

The chain employs TRBV11-2 and TRBJ2-2; possible D gene TRBD2, 5 bases. This CDR3 comprises 12 residues. CDR1 SGHAT and CDR2 FQNNGV come from the germline V gene. Trimming stripped 5 bases from V and 6 bases from J, with 7 bases between. The CDR3, as DNA: TGTGCCAGCAGCCGAGCGGCCGGGGAGCTGTTTTTT. It codes for CASSRAAGELFF.

This clone was detected once. This rearrangement joins TRBV11-2 to TRBJ1-4, with D maybe TRBD1 (5 bases). The CDR3 extends over 16 amino acids. Germline V CDR1 and CDR2: SGHAT, FQNNGV. V lost 5 bases, J lost 8 bases, and 21 bases lay in between. CDR3 in amino acids: CASSPPGGDLGEKLFF. The CDR3 DNA reads TGTGCCAGCAGCCCACCGGGAGGGGACCTGGGGGAAAAACTGTTTTTT.

This chain joins TRBV3-1 (or the pseudogene TRBV3-2) and TRBJ2-7; weak D call: TRBD2 (5 bases). Trimming took off 2 bases at V and 1 base at J, with 15 bases between the two ends. The CDR3 consists of 16 residues. From germline, CDR1 is LGHDT and CDR2 YNNKEL (reference sequence). CDR3 loop: CASSQSVVSGSYEQYF. As DNA, the CDR3 is TGTGCCAGCAGCCAAAGCGTAGTCTCGGGGTCCTACGAGCAGTACTTC.

J is TRBJ2-7 and V is TRBV25-1, with 7 positions matching TRBD2. This CDR3 is 14 amino acids long. The V gene's germline CDR1 is MGHDK and CDR2 SYGVNS. V lost 5 bases to trimming and J lost 0 bases; unmatched junction nucleotides: 4. The CDR3 DNA reads TGTGCCAGCAGTAGGGGCGGGGGCTCCTACGAGCAGTACTTC. It specifies CASSRGGGSYEQYF.

The chain has TRBV7-9 and TRBJ1-2; D ambiguous. CDR1 is SEHNR and CDR2 is FQNEAQ in the germline V gene (reference sequence). The CDR3 extends over 11 amino acids. Trimming took 11 bases from V and 7 from J, leaving 14 bases between them. The CDR3 DNA sequence: TGTGCCGGCGGGAATGTGGGTGGCTACACCTTC. Translation gives CAGGNVGGYTF.

The chain couples TRBV4-3 to TRBJ2-2; TRBD2 agrees at 7 bases. Germline lookup yields CDR1 LGHNA and CDR2 YSLEER. This CDR3 is built from 16 residues. Losses at the gene ends were 1 base for V and 1 base for J; bases not matched to a gene: 3. Here the CDR3 DNA reads TGCGCCAGCAGCCAAGGCGCTAGCGGGAACACCGGGGAGCTGTTTTTT. It yields the protein CASSQGASGNTGELFF.

The chain joins TRBV4-1 to TRBJ1-3; no reliable D call. The V and J ends lost 3 bases and 2 bases respectively, with 8 bases between them. This CDR3 region has 14 residues. The V gene's germline CDR1 is MGHRA and CDR2 YSYEKL. For the CDR3, the DNA is TGCGCCAGCAGCCATTACGAGACTGGAAACACCATATATTTT. It yields the protein CASSHYETGNTIYF.

The chain joins TRBV5-1 to TRBJ1-2, with 8 nucleotides matching TRBD1. The germline V gene encodes CDR1 SGHRS and CDR2 YFSETQ. The ends lost 0 bases at V and 4 bases at J; junction bases unmatched: 17. There are 19 residues in the CDR3. The CDR3 region has the DNA TGCGCCAGCAGCTTGGACGTACTGGCAGGGGGCAGTTATAGCTATGGCTACACCTTC. Translated: CASSLDVLAGGSYSYGYTF.

The DNA of the CDR3 is TGTGCCAGCAGTTACCCCCCCGACAGGATCAATCAGCCCCAGCATTTT. Translated: CASSYPPDRINQPQHF. The rearrangement uses TRBV6-6 and TRBJ1-5, with D possibly TRBD1 on 6 matching bases. The V end was cut by 2 bases, the J end by 3 bases, with 14 bases between. Germline V gives CDR1 MNHNY, CDR2 SVGAGI (reference sequence). The CDR3 is made up of 16 amino acids.

This chain joins TRBV14 and TRBJ1-2; D not resolved. V was trimmed by 1 base and J by 4 bases, leaving 13 bases between them. Germline assignment: CDR1 SGHDN and CDR2 FVKESK. This CDR3 region has 15 residues. CDR3 sequence reads: CASSQAGGLSYGYTF. The CDR3 nucleotides are TGTGCCAGCAGCCAAGCCGGAGGGTTGAGCTATGGCTACACCTTC.